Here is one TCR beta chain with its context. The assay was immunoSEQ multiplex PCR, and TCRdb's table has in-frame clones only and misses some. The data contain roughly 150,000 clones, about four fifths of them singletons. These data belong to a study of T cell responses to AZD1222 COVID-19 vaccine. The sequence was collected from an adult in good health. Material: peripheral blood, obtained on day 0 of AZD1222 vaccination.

CDR3 nucleotides: TGTGCCAGCAGCCAAGATGGCGGGGCCACTGAAGCTTTCTTT. Translated, it gives CASSQDGGATEAFF. The chain carries TRBV3-1 (or the pseudogene TRBV3-2) and TRBJ1-1; D is possibly TRBD1 (5 bases). Germline CDR1 is LGHDT and CDR2 is YNNKEL (reference sequence). The germline V and J ends were trimmed by 0 bases and 4 bases, with 9 bases remaining between them. The CDR3 is made up of 14 amino acids.